The clone carrying this TCR beta chain was seen a handful of times. Its antigen is unidentified. This CDR3 spans 16 amino acids. J lost 4 bases, V lost 0 bases, and 8 bases had no gene match. Germline-derived CDR1 and CDR2 are LGHNA and YSLEER. From 5'RACE with constant-segment primers came TCR alpha and TCR beta cDNA libraries that carried sample barcodes and UMIs. TCRdb called the 5' RACE reads again in MiXCR, with one record for every CDR3 protein. In the table there are fewer than 450,000 distinct CDR3 sequences, roughly 26% of which are singletons. The data are from a study of T-cell memory formation after mild COVID-19. General study results and limits: Second-wave clones reaching peak frequency on day 37 lacked confirmed SARS-CoV-2 specificity. Some SARS-CoV-2-responding clones were already detected in memory before infection. Contracting clones localized mainly to CM and EM when CD4+ and mainly to EMRA when CD8+.

The specimen was PBMCs or a T cell subset sorted from them (not recorded which). The chain employs TRBV4-3 and TRBJ2-7, with 8 bases that match TRBD2. This sequence originates from an adult woman who had mild COVID-19 (a few samples of this study predate the infection). Cell type and time point are not known. CDR3 residues: CASSQDWRSGRYEQYF. As DNA, the CDR3 is TGCGCCAGCAGCCAAGATTGGAGGAGCGGGAGATACGAGCAGTACTTC.